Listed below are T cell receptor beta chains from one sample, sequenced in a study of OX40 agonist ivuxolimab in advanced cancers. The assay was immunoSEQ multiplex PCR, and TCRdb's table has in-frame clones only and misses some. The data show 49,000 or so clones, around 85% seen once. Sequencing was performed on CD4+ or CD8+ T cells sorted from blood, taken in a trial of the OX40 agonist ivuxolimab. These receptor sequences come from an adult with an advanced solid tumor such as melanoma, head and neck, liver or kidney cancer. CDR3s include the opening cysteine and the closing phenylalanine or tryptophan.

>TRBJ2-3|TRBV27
CASSPNRDRAADTQYF
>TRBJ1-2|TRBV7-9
CASSPGPGYTF
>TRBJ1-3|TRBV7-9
CASSYGTDSGNTIYF
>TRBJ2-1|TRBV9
CASSDTGLAGEPEFF
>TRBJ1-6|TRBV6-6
CASRFERALHF
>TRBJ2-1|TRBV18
CASSHPSGVYNEQFF
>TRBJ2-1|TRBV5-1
CASSAGTYPEQFF
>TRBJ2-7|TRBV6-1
CASRTSGPYEQYF
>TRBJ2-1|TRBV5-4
CASSFWSSVSYNEQFF
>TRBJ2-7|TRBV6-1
CASGSLAYEQYF
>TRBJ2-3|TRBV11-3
CASSGLSTDTQYF
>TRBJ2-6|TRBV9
CASSVAETSSGANVLTF
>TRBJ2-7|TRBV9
CASSAGGTVEQYF
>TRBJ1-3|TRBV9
CASSPTTGVTSGNTIYF
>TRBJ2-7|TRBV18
CASSRLQDYEQYF
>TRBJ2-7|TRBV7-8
CASSPLGKKGYEQYF
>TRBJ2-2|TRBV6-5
CASSYSYNRDAGELFF
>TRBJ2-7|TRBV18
CASSPRASSYEQYF
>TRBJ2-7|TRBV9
CASSPRDYNYEQYF
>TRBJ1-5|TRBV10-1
CASRPRQPQHF
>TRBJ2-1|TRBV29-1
CSGKGQGSYNEQFF
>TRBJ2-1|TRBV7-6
CASSLGGTGGYNEQFF
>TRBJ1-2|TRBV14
CASSQEQGDGYTF
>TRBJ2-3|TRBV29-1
CSVVEVGTDTQYF
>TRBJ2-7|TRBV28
CASSIAAEQYF
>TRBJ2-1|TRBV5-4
CASSLVSGSYNEQFF
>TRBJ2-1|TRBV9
CASSVEGGTYNEQFF
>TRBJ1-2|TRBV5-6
CASRLDRGKGYTF
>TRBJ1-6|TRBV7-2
CASSPQDRGRNSPLHF
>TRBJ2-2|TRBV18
CASSRFQLAENTGELFF
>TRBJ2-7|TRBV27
CASSSRSGAYEQYF
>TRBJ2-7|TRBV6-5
CASSQGHSYEQYF
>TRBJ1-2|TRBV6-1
CASSHNYGYTF
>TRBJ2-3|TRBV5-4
CASSLHSGVDTQYF
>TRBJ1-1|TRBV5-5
CASSWTVNTEAFF
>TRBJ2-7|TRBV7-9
CASSFPGTAYEQYF
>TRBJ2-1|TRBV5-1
CASSSKDEGANEQFF
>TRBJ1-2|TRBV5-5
CASSTEGYGYTF
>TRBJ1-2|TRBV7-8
CASSSSRDRFANYGYTF
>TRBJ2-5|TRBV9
CASSVELAGGPEETQYF